This passage covers 15 T cell receptor beta chains from one sample sequenced in a study of response to subunit inactivated influenza vaccine. TCRdb re-called the RT-PCR reads through MiXCR, storing one row per CDR3 protein. The data contain around 750,000 distinct CDR3 sequences, approximately 22% of them singletons. Sequences were derived from PBMCs from blood, sampled about 5 days after vaccination. The receptors come from a man between 45 and 60 years old who received an inactivated influenza vaccine.

This clonotype appeared a few times. V usage is TRBV6-2 or TRBV6-3 and J usage is TRBJ2-5; 9 bases fit TRBD2. The CDR3 totals 14 residues. Germline V gene data show CDR1 as MNHEY and CDR2 as SVGEGT. The V gene end was trimmed by 4 bases and the J gene end by 3 bases; junction bases not matched to a gene: 3. The CDR3 DNA follows: TGTGCCAGCAGTTTCGGCGGGAGGGAAGAGACCCAGTACTTC. The encoded protein is CASSFGGREETQYF.

This clonotype was detected a few times. The chain has TRBV20-1 and TRBJ2-2, with 8 bases lining up with TRBD1. The germline gives CDR1 DFQATT, CDR2 SNEGSKA (reference sequence). The CDR3 is made up of 14 amino acids. J lost 4 bases, V lost 3 bases, and 4 bases had no gene match. This CDR3 reads CSASGQGGTGELFF. CDR3 coding DNA: TGCAGTGCTAGTGGACAGGGTGGCACCGGGGAGCTGTTTTTT.

This clonotype was counted a few times. CDR3 in DNA: TGTGCCAGCAGCCAAGAAAGTAGATTAGAGGGTCAGCCCCAGCATTTT. This sequence encodes CASSQESRLEGQPQHF. The rearrangement links TRBV4-2 to TRBJ1-5; unclear D gene. The CDR3 sequence is 16 residues long. V lost 0 bases to trimming and J lost 6 bases, with 15 bases between them. Germline values: CDR1 LGHNA, CDR2 YNFKEQ.

The table lists this clonotype with a few counts. V and J are TRBV20-1 and TRBJ2-1; 7 nucleotides agree with TRBD1. Germline V CDR1 and CDR2: DFQATT, SNEGSKA (reference sequence). This CDR3 is 13 amino acids long. V gave up 6 bases and J gave up 7 bases; unmatched junction bases: 9. The CDR3 spells CSARRVQGNEQFF. CDR3 DNA sequence: TGCAGTGCACGAAGGGTACAGGGGAATGAGCAGTTCTTC.

V is TRBV20-1 and J is TRBJ2-7; no definite D call. Germline CDR1 DFQATT, CDR2 SNEGSKA (reference sequence). The V gene lost 1 base and the J gene lost 2 bases, with 9 bases spanning the gap. The CDR3 length is 13 residues. The CDR3 is CSARVGATYEQYF. The CDR3 DNA reads as TGCAGTGCTAGAGTAGGTGCAACCTACGAGCAGTACTTC.

This clonotype was found a few times. V usage is TRBV12-3 or TRBV12-4 and J usage is TRBJ2-2, with D perhaps TRBD1 or TRBD2 (5 bases each). The ends were cut back, 6 bases at V and 3 bases at J, with 17 bases in the middle. The CDR3 is 16 residues long. Written as DNA, the CDR3 is TGTGCCAGCAGCCCGGGGCCCGTACGTTACACCGGGGAGCTGTTTTTT. Amino acid sequence: CASSPGPVRYTGELFF.

This clonotype turned up a few times. This chain uses TRBV7-2 with TRBJ1-2; 10 bases line up with TRBD1. Looked up from germline, CDR1 is SGHTA and CDR2 is FQGNSA. The trim removed 6 bases at V and 7 bases at J, leaving 14 bases unmatched. The CDR3 is 16 residues long. CDR3 in DNA: TGTGCCAGCAGTCCAGACGTTTCGACAGGGGGCGGTGGCTACACCTTC. It codes for CASSPDVSTGGGGYTF.

The chain couples TRBV18 to TRBJ2-7, with a weak D call TRBD1 (6 bases). Germline CDR1 KGHSH, CDR2 LQKENI. This CDR3 comprises 14 residues. Trimming took 2 bases from V and 3 from J, leaving 11 bases between them. DNA of the CDR3: TGTGCCAGCTCACCAGGGACAAACTACTACGAGCAGTACTTC. Its protein is CASSPGTNYYEQYF.

The rearrangement uses TRBV7-9 and TRBJ2-1; D is unclear. Germline CDR1 and CDR2: SEHNR and FQNEAQ (reference sequence). The CDR3 extends over 11 amino acids. V was pared by 3 bases and J by 8 bases, with 5 bases between. The CDR3 region has the DNA TGTGCCAGCAGCTTTATGTATGAGCAGTTCTTC. The encoded protein is CASSFMYEQFF.

This chain links TRBV5-1 with TRBJ2-5, with TRBD2 identical over 9 bases. The junction had 6 bases not matched to a gene; V was cut back by 1 base and J by 5 bases. Germline assignment: CDR1 SGHRS and CDR2 YFSETQ. The CDR3 loop spans 15 amino acids. CDR3: CASSLRASGEETQYF. The CDR3 DNA is TGCGCCAGCAGCTTGAGGGCTAGCGGGGAGGAGACCCAGTACTTC.

This clonotype appeared a few times. The V call is TRBV12-3 or TRBV12-4, the J call TRBJ2-7, with 10 bases aligning to TRBD2. The CDR3 has 16 amino acids. Trimming cost V 3 bases and J 3 bases; bases outside gene matches: 8. This CDR3 is CASSFGGASGSYEQYF. The CDR3 DNA reads as TGTGCCAGCAGTTTTGGGGGCGCTAGCGGGAGCTACGAGCAGTACTTC.

The V and J genes are TRBV20-1 and TRBJ1-6, with D maybe TRBD1 (6 bases). The CDR3 runs 15 residues. The ends were cut back, 0 bases at V and 8 bases at J, with 14 bases in the middle. The germline CDR1 and CDR2 sequences are DFQATT and SNEGSKA (reference sequence). CDR3 in amino acids: CSARDPGQLYSPLHF. CDR3 coding DNA: TGCAGTGCTAGAGATCCAGGACAGCTATATTCACCCCTCCACTTT.

This sequence joins TRBV12-3 or TRBV12-4 and TRBJ2-2; possibly TRBD1 for D (5 bases). The CDR3 runs to 14 residues. V was cut by 8 bases and J by 5 bases, with 15 bases left in between. In DNA form, the CDR3 reads TGTGCCAGCGCTGGGGCCTACGCAACCGGGGAGCTGTTTTTT. Protein product: CASAGAYATGELFF.

This clonotype was found a few times. V usage is TRBV29-1 and J usage is TRBJ2-5, with TRBD1 as a possible D gene (5 bases). Trimming took 7 bases from V and 0 from J, leaving 12 bases between them. This CDR3 region has 13 residues. In germline, CDR1 is SQVTM, CDR2 ANQGSEA. CDR3 residues: CSAWGSYQETQYF. The DNA for the CDR3 is TGCAGCGCCTGGGGCAGCTACCAAGAGACCCAGTACTTC. Filled out from reference TRBV29-1 and TRBJ2-5, the complete variable domain reads SAVISQKPSRDICQRGTSLTIQCQVDSQVTMMFWYRQQPGQSLTLIATANQGSEATYESGFVIDKFPISRPNLTFSTLTVSNMSPEDSSIYLCSAWGSYQETQYFGPGTRLLVL.

The chain employs TRBV28 and TRBJ2-3, with D uncertain. The CDR3 is made up of 15 amino acids. The germline V gene encodes CDR1 MDHEN and CDR2 SYDVKM. Trimming took 3 bases from V and 2 from J, leaving 12 bases between them. In DNA, the CDR3 is TGTGCCAGCAGTTTCATTGCGGCTGACACAGATACGCAGTATTTT. Protein sequence: CASSFIAADTDTQYF. Variable domain in full (rest from reference TRBV28 and TRBJ2-3): DVKVTQSSRYLVKRTGEKVFLECVQDMDHENMFWYRQDPGLGLRLIYFSYDVKMKEKGDIPEGYSVSREKKERFSLILESASTNQTSMYLCASSFIAADTDTQYFGPGTRLTVL.